This T cell receptor beta chain was identified in a study of blood T cell repertoires in COVID-19. Original processing methods: Reference gene primer amplification in the assay estimated nucleated cell counts. Produced via immunoSEQ multiplex PCR; TCRdb's table is partial and in-frame only. The DNA gave D and trimming, while V, J and clone size come from that table. The sample includes about 110,000 clones, under 90% of them seen just once. This clone was recorded at least ten times. V lost 4 bases and J 0 bases, leaving 13 bases between the germline ends. The CDR3 is 15 residues long. Germline CDR1 reads LGHNA; CDR2 reads YNFKEQ.

Input material: peripheral blood. This clonotype originated in a woman aged 60-75 years with acute or convalescent COVID-19. The chain links TRBV4-2 to TRBJ2-7; D is uncertain. This CDR3 is CASSPVLESSYEQYF. For the CDR3, the DNA is TGTGCCAGCAGCCCCGTCCTGGAGAGCTCCTACGAGCAGTACTTC.